This is a list of T cell receptor beta chains from one sample in a study of blood T cell repertoires in COVID-19. Repertoires were generated with immunoSEQ multiplex PCR, while TCRdb's copy carries only in-frame clones and drops some. Altogether roughly 250,000 clones are present, just under 85% being singletons, with the ten largest covering more than 6%. The source material was peripheral blood. The receptors shown here come from a woman aged 60 to 75 with active or convalescent COVID-19. CDR3s leave out the opening cysteine and the closing phenylalanine or tryptophan.

TRBV28,TRBJ1-5,ASRNDREVNQPQH
TRBV18,TRBJ2-7,ASSPGTASYEQY
TRBV27,TRBJ1-2,ASSLSGGFGYT
TRBV24-1,TRBJ1-1,ATRGGRMNTEAF
TRBV6-1,TRBJ1-5,ASSDNRGGQPQH
TRBV27,TRBJ2-1,ASSRGSYLYNEQF
TRBV7-2,TRBJ2-1,ASSLPQEYNEQF
TRBV12-3/TRBV12-4,TRBJ1-4,ASSLGQREKLF
TRBV15,TRBJ2-6,ATSSGQGLSSGANVLT
TRBV18,TRBJ2-1,ASSPFPTGSNEQF
TRBV7-3,TRBJ1-1,ASSSAGTGVSATEAF
TRBV6-1,TRBJ1-4,ASSEFLGQGEKLF
TRBV5-7,TRBJ2-5,ASSTRLAVNPGQETQY
TRBV5-1,TRBJ1-1,ASSPTGDTEAF
TRBV28,TRBJ2-3,ASSRILAGTASTQY
TRBV7-2,TRBJ2-3,ASSFGLAGGMADTQY
TRBV5-1,TRBJ2-1,ASSWGTAKDNEQF
TRBV4-1,TRBJ1-5,ASSQDQVQPQH
TRBV7-2,TRBJ2-3,ASSPRTDTQY
TRBV5-8,TRBJ1-5,ASSFGQEYSNQPQH
TRBV28,TRBJ1-1,ASIRDRRNTEAF
TRBV10-3,TRBJ2-3,ATTPRLAGDDTQY
TRBV5-1,TRBJ2-2,ASSLAGGLPDTGELF
TRBV6-5,TRBJ2-7,ATQRAGELEQY
TRBV19,TRBJ1-1,ASSGQGNTEAF
TRBV30,TRBJ1-1,AWDRGGGTEAF
TRBV11-3,TRBJ2-3,ASKRAGGSTDTQY
TRBV4-1,TRBJ2-1,ASSLPIALAGSSYNEQF
TRBV11-1,TRBJ2-5,ASSPPIAPLLGTQY
TRBV25-1,TRBJ2-3,ASSELSSGGARDTQY
TRBV7-9,TRBJ2-3,ASSLAEPVPVDTQY
TRBV18,TRBJ2-1,ASSPASGGYNEQF
TRBV28,TRBJ2-2,ASSRTGVAGELF
TRBV2,TRBJ2-1,ASSEAGLAYNEQF
TRBV18,TRBJ2-2,ASSPRTGGTGELF
TRBV3-1/TRBV3-2,TRBJ2-2,ASSQSLAGYTGELF
TRBV11-2,TRBJ2-1,ASSFNEAGPKF
TRBV9,TRBJ2-1,ASSATSPHLANEQF
TRBV5-4,TRBJ1-4,ASSTRQGPNEKLF
TRBV14,TRBJ2-5,ASSQVFGETQY
TRBV5-8,TRBJ2-5,ASSPGQGETQY
TRBV2,TRBJ2-3,ASSEVGAGGYTQY
TRBV12-3/TRBV12-4,TRBJ2-7,ASNPTLAGEQY
TRBV3-1/TRBV3-2,TRBJ2-2,ASSQEKASINTGELF
TRBV24-1,TRBJ2-2,APRGGLADHFNTGELF
TRBV14,TRBJ1-1,ASSQRGAMNTEAF
TRBV21-1,TRBJ1-5,ASNLGVKNSSYNQPQH
TRBV7-2,TRBJ2-3,ASSLDRGSKGTQY
TRBV7-9,TRBJ1-6,ASSLPSNSPLH
TRBV19,TRBJ2-3,ASSTGGGSTDTQY
TRBV14,TRBJ2-1,ASSLGTGVSLLDYNEQF
TRBV11-3,TRBJ1-1,ASSTQTGNTEAF
TRBV7-2,TRBJ2-5,ASSLGLGTSRETQY
TRBV29-1,TRBJ1-1,STRDRGLDTEAF
TRBV7-2,TRBJ2-3,ASRQTSGVIGTQY
TRBV12-3/TRBV12-4,TRBJ1-2,ASSLRRYGYT
TRBV5-6,TRBJ1-4,ASSRGAGEEKLF
TRBV5-6,TRBJ2-5,ASSFRGTPERETQY
TRBV3-1/TRBV3-2,TRBJ2-3,ASSQALAGGLGRYDTQY
TRBV2,TRBJ2-5,ASNQAGGWETQY